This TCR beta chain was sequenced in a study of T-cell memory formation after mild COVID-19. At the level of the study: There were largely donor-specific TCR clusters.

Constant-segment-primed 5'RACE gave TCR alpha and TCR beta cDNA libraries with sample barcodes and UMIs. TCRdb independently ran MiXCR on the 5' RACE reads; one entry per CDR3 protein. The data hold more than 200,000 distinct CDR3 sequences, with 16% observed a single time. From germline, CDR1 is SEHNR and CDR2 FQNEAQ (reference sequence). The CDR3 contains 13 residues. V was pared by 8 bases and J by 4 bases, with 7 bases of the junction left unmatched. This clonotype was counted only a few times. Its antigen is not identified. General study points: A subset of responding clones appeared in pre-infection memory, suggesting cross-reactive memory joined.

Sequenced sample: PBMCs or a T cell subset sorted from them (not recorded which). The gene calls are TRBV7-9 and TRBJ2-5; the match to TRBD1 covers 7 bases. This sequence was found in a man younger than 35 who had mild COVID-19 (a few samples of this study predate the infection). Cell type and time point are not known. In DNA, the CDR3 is TGTGCCAGCGGTACAGGGGCCCCAGAGACCCAGTACTTC. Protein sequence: CASGTGAPETQYF.